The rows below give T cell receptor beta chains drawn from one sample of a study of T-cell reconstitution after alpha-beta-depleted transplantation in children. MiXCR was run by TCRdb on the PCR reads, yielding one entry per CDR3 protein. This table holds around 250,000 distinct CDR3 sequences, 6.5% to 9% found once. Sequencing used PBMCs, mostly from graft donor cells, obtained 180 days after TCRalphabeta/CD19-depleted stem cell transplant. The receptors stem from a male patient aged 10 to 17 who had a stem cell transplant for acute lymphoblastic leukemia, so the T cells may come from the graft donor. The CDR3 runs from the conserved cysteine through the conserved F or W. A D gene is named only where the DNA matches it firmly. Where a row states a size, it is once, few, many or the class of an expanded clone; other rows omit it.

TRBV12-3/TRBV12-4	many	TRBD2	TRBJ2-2	CASSSSGRYTGELFF	TGTGCCAGCAGTTCTAGCGGGAGGTATACCGGGGAGCTGTTTTTT
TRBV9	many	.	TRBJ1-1	CASARGRGKGNTEAFF	TGTGCCAGCGCAAGGGGGAGGGGAAAAGGGAACACTGAAGCTTTCTTT
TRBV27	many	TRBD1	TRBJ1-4	CASRGTDATNEKLFF	TGTGCCAGCAGGGGGACAGATGCAACTAATGAAAAACTGTTTTTT
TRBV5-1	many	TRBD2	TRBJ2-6	CASTPTLAGNSGANVLTF	TGCGCCAGCACCCCAACCCTAGCGGGGAACTCTGGGGCCAACGTCCTGACTTTC
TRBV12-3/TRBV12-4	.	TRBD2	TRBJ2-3	CTCSLVVAGALSTDTQYF	TGTACCTGCAGTTTGGTGGTAGCGGGAGCCCTCAGCACAGATACGCAGTATTTT
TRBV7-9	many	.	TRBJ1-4	CASSTNEKLFF	TGTGCCAGCAGCACGAATGAAAAACTGTTTTTT
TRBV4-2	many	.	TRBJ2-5	CASSPYLRGAETQYF	TGTGCCAGCAGCCCATATCTCAGGGGGGCAGAGACCCAGTACTTC
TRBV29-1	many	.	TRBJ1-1	CSVEIRLSEAFF	TGCAGCGTTGAGATCAGGCTCTCTGAAGCTTTCTTT
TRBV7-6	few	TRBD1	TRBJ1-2	CASTPLRQGARGYTF	TGTGCCAGCACCCCGTTAAGACAGGGGGCACGAGGCTACACCTTC
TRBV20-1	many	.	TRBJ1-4	CSARDWSDANEKLFF	TGCAGTGCTAGAGATTGGAGCGACGCTAATGAAAAACTGTTTTTT
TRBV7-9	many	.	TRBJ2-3	CASSSARTGATDTQYF	TGTGCCAGCAGCTCGGCGCGAACGGGGGCTACAGATACGCAGTATTTT
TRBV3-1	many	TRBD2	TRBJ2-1	CASSRTSGLNEQFF	TGTGCCAGCAGTCGGACTAGCGGGTTAAATGAGCAGTTCTTC
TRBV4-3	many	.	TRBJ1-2	CASSQAGVTGGFLYGYTF	TGCGCCAGCAGCCAAGCCGGGGTTACCGGGGGTTTCCTTTATGGCTACACCTTC
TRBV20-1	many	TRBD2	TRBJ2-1	CSARGLAVYNEQFF	TGCAGTGCTAGAGGACTAGCGGTGTACAATGAGCAGTTCTTC
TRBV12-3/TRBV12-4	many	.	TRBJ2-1	CASSFKGPRTAVYNEQFF	TGTGCCAGCAGTTTCAAGGGACCAAGAACTGCAGTTTACAATGAGCAGTTCTTC
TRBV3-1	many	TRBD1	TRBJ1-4	CASNLRQGGEKLFF	TGTGCCAGCAACCTACGACAGGGTGGAGAAAAACTGTTTTTT
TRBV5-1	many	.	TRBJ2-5	CASSLGRGSRAYQETQYF	TGCGCCAGCAGCTTGGGTAGGGGCTCCCGAGCCTACCAAGAGACCCAGTACTTC
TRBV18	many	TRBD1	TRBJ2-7	CASSRQGDFYEQYF	TGTGCCAGCTCTCGACAGGGAGATTTCTACGAGCAGTACTTC
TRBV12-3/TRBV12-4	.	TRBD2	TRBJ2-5	CSSSFSGRGRETQYF	TGTTCCAGCAGTTTCTCAGGGAGGGGAAGGGAGACCCAGTACTTC
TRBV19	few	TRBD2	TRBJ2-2	CASSDVLAGYTGELFF	TGTGCCAGTAGCGATGTCTTAGCGGGGTACACCGGGGAGCTGTTTTTT
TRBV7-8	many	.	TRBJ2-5	CASMPRWGQETQYF	TGTGCCAGCATGCCGAGATGGGGTCAAGAGACCCAGTACTTC
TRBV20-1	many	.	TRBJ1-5	CSARDPEPHQPQHF	TGCAGTGCTAGAGATCCGGAACCCCATCAGCCCCAGCATTTT
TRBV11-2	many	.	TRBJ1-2	CASSLDTSPNYGYTF	TGTGCCAGCAGCTTAGATACCAGTCCTAACTATGGCTACACCTTC
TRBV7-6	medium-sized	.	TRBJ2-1	CASSFPGPYNEQFF	TGTGCCAGCAGCTTTCCTGGGCCGTACAATGAGCAGTTCTTC
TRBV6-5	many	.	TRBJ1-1	CASSYLAAFTEAFF	TGTGCCAGCAGTTACTTGGCAGCTTTCACTGAAGCTTTCTTT
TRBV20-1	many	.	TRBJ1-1	CSARDTIPEEAFF	TGCAGTGCTAGAGATACTATCCCAGAGGAAGCTTTCTTT
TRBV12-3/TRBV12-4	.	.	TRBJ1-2	CASSFSGNYGYTF	TGTGCCAGCAGTTTCAGCGGTAACTATGGCTACACCTTC
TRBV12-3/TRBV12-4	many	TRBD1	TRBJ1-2	CASSYRGVYGYTF	TGTGCCAGCAGTTACAGGGGAGTCTATGGCTACACCTTC
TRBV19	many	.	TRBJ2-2	CASSLLYTGELFF	TGTGCCAGTAGTTTATTGTACACGGGGGAGCTGTTTTTT
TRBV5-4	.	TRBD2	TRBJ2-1	CASAQTSGHNEQFF	TGTGCCAGCGCCCAGACTAGCGGCCACAATGAGCAGTTCTTC
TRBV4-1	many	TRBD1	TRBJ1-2	CASSQSGTDGYTF	TGCGCCAGCAGCCAATCCGGGACAGATGGCTACACCTTC
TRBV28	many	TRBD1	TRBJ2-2	CASRPTDRGPGELFF	TGTGCCAGCAGACCTACGGACAGGGGACCCGGGGAGCTGTTTTTT
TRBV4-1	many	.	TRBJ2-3	CASSQEGGRPTDTQYF	TGCGCCAGCAGCCAAGAAGGCGGCAGGCCCACAGATACGCAGTATTTT
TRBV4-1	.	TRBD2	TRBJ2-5	CASSPLPSPRGGGIQETQYF	TGCGCCAGCAGCCCCCTCCCCTCTCCTCGGGGGGGGGGAATCCAAGAGACCCAGTACTTC
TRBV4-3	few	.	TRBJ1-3	CASSQDFWAGNTIYF	TGCGCCAGCAGCCAAGATTTCTGGGCGGGAAACACCATATATTTT
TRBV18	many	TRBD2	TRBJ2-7	CASSPESGGPYEQYF	TGTGCCAGCTCACCGGAGAGCGGGGGCCCCTACGAGCAGTACTTC
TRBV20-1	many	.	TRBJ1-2	CSARDQGYGYTF	TGCAGTGCTAGAGATCAGGGGTACGGCTACACCTTC